This T cell receptor (beta chain) comes out of a study of CD8 T cells in ankylosing spondylitis. MiXCR was run by TCRdb on the 5' RACE reads, yielding one entry per CDR3 protein. The repertoire holds some 840,000 distinct CDR3 sequences, with approximately 12% as singletons. The CDR3 runs to 13 residues. The V gene lost 4 bases and the J gene lost 8 bases, with 14 bases spanning the gap. From germline, CDR1 is DFQATT and CDR2 SNEGSKA (reference sequence). Study-wide points: Ankylosing spondylitis blood appeared to be characterized by a TCR beta motif of several highly homologous variants. As reported, disease-linked clones showed significant enrichment in matched ankylosing spondylitis synovial fluid. Disease-linked clones had a CD8+ phenotype and relatively low frequency in peripheral blood.

This clonotype has a handful of counts. The antigen remains undetermined. The gene calls are TRBV20-1 and TRBJ1-4; weak D call: TRBD1 (6 bases). This receptor was taken from a male donor with ankylosing spondylitis. The specimen sequenced was blood, either unsorted or a sorted T cell fraction (not recorded which). The CDR3 spells CSANREPGEKLFF. The CDR3 nucleotides are TGCAGTGCTAACAGGGAGCCGGGGGAAAAACTGTTTTTT.